The 9 T cell receptor beta chains listed next were all sequenced from one sample in a study of response to subunit inactivated influenza vaccine. TCRdb re-called the RT-PCR reads with MiXCR, one entry per CDR3 protein. The sample lists about 700,000 distinct CDR3 sequences, about 14% occurring once. The sequencing used PBMCs from blood, collected less than 15 days before vaccination. All receptors come from a man in his fifties who received an inactivated influenza vaccine.

The table lists this clonotype with many counts. The chain is built from TRBV5-1 and TRBJ2-7; D is unresolved. Trimming shortened V by 3 bases and J by 2 bases, and 12 bases separated the two germline ends. The V gene's germline CDR1 is SGHRS and CDR2 YFSETQ. This CDR3 contains 14 residues. CDR3: CASSSIDGTYEQYF. The CDR3 nucleotides read TGCGCCAGCAGCTCGATTGACGGCACCTACGAGCAGTACTTC.

This clonotype occurred many times. This rearrangement joins TRBV7-6 to TRBJ2-7; 7 bases align to TRBD2. The CDR3 runs 15 residues. J lost 0 bases, V lost 5 bases, and 7 bases had no gene match. Germline V gene lookup returns CDR1 SGHVS and CDR2 FNYEAQ. This chain's CDR3 is CASSPWDYNSYEQYF. DNA for the CDR3: TGTGCCAGCAGCCCATGGGACTACAACTCCTACGAGCAGTACTTC. The full variable domain, its missing parts supplied by reference TRBV7-6 and TRBJ2-7, is GAGVSQSPRYKVTKRGQDVALRCDPISGHVSLYWYRQALGQGPEFLTYFNYEAQQDKSGLPNDRFSAERPEGSISTLTIQRTEQRDSAMYRCASSPWDYNSYEQYFGPGTRLTVT.

This clonotype was counted a few times. J is TRBJ2-1 and V is TRBV28; perhaps TRBD2 as D (6 bases). The CDR3 loop spans 13 amino acids. Trimming left V 6 bases short and J 5 bases short, with 11 bases between. Germline V gives CDR1 MDHEN, CDR2 SYDVKM. This CDR3 reads CASRLTRHNEQFF. DNA of the CDR3: TGTGCCAGCAGGCTGACTAGACACAATGAGCAGTTCTTC.

V is TRBV9 and J is TRBJ1-2; 11 bases fit TRBD1. Germline V gene data show CDR1 as SGDLS and CDR2 as YYNGEE. This CDR3 spans 16 amino acids. Trimming took 0 bases from V and 2 from J; bases not matched to a gene: 3. CDR3 in amino acids: CASSVEGTGGNYGYTF. Here the CDR3 DNA reads TGTGCCAGCAGCGTAGAAGGGACAGGGGGAAACTATGGCTACACCTTC.

The sample holds many counts of this clonotype. V and J are TRBV6-6 and TRBJ1-3; perhaps TRBD1 as D (5 bases). Looked up from germline, CDR1 is MNHNY and CDR2 is SVGAGI (reference sequence). The V and J ends lost 8 bases and 2 bases respectively, with 10 bases between them. The CDR3 is made up of 13 amino acids. This CDR3 is CASLWGAGNTIYF. CDR3 DNA: TGTGCCAGCCTGTGGGGCGCTGGAAACACCATATATTTT.

This clonotype was detected ten times or more. The rearrangement joins TRBV12-3 or TRBV12-4 to TRBJ2-1; 11 positions match TRBD2. The V segment lost 3 bases and the J segment 5 bases; nucleotides outside the gene matches: 6. The CDR3 covers 16 residues. The CDR3 nucleotides are TGTGCCAGCAGTTTTGCACTAGCGGGGGATCACAATGAGCAGTTCTTC. Its protein is CASSFALAGDHNEQFF.

The chain couples TRBV27 to TRBJ2-7, with D possibly matching TRBD2 (5 bases). This CDR3 has 15 amino acids. CDR1 and CDR2 (germline): MNHEY, SMNVEV (reference sequence). With 5 bases removed from V and 0 bases from J, the gap between germline ends came to 14 bases. CDR3 nucleotides: TGTGCCAGCAGTCCCCGCGCGGGCTTCTCCTACGAGCAGTACTTC. This sequence encodes CASSPRAGFSYEQYF.

This clonotype was detected a few times. The chain joins TRBV20-1 to TRBJ2-3, with 7 bases aligning to TRBD1. CDR1 is DFQATT and CDR2 is SNEGSKA in the germline V gene (reference sequence). V lost 0 bases to trimming and J lost 6 bases; unmatched junction nucleotides: 9. This CDR3 is 15 amino acids long. The chain's CDR3 is CSARDFTGAGDTQYF. The CDR3 DNA sequence: TGCAGTGCTAGAGATTTTACAGGGGCAGGGGATACGCAGTATTTT.

This clonotype was seen more than once but under ten times. The V call is TRBV7-2, the J call TRBJ1-4; no firm D call. This CDR3 contains 15 residues. The V and J ends lost 1 base and 10 bases respectively, with 16 bases between them. CDR1 is SGHTA and CDR2 is FQGNSA in the germline V gene. Written as DNA, the CDR3 is TGTGCCAGCAGCTTAGAGGGTAGTACGCCTAGAAAACTGTTTTTT. Translating it yields CASSLEGSTPRKLFF.